The source of this T cell receptor beta chain is a study of vaccination and CD4 T cells after COVID-19. Study-wide context: For post-vaccine samples, collection took place a median around 72 days after dose two, ranging from 14 to 241.

The treatment was: roughly nine-day PBMC culture with coronavirus spike peptide pools or control peptides (ViraFEST assay). As concerns this clonotype: As yet, its antigen is unknown.

The CDR3 is made up of 14 amino acids. V lost 8 bases and J lost 4, with 17 bases in between. The V gene's germline CDR1 is MNHNS and CDR2 SASEGT. Sequencing of the DNA from cultured CD4+ T cells was carried out with the Oncomine TCR Beta short-read assay. TCRdb ran MiXCR on the PCR reads and lists one entry per CDR3 protein. The table has some 19,000 distinct CDR3 sequences, 50% to 65% seen once; the top ten hold approximately 6%. This receptor was identified in a human donor who had recovered from COVID-19. This rearrangement joins TRBV6-1 to TRBJ1-1; a weak D match, TRBD1 (5 bases). Sequenced sample: CD4+ T cells from blood, cultured in vitro. CDR3 nucleotides: TGTGCCAGCCTAACGGGGGGTGCGGGCACTGAAGCTTTCTTT. The encoded protein is CASLTGGAGTEAFF.